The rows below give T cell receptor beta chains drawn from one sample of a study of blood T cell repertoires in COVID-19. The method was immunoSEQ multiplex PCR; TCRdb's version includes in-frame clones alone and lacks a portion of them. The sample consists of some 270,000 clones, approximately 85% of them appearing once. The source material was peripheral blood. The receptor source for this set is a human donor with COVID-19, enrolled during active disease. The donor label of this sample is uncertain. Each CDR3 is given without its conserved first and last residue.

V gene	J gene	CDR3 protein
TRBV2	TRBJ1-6	ASSEARLDSPLH
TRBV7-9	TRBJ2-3	ASSSRTSGATDTQY
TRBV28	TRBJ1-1	ASRATGGSEAF
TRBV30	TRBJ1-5	AWSAGGLRPDQPQH
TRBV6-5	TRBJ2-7	ASSYGRGRYEQY
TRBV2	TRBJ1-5	ASTVSNQPQH
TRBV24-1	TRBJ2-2	ATSRAGAETGELF
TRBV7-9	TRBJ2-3	ASSLGLTQY
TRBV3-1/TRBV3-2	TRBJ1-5	ASSQWGQNQPQH
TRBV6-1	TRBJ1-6	ASSERAGDNYSPLH
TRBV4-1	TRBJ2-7	ASSQGYGLVRAEQY
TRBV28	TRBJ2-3	ASSLSVGLAGGLYTQY
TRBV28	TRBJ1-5	ASSLVSGTNQPQH
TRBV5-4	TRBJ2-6	ASNGQGAAGANVLT
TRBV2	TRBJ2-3	ASSLAGVGDTQY
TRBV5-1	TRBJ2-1	ASSFFQAIGNNEQF
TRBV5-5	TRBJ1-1	ASSLGFERFGNTEAF
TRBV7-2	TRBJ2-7	ASSFTGQGSYEQY
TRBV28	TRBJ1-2	ASSFGSRGGYT
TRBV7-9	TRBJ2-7	ASSLDGAQTYEQY
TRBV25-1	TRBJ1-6	ASATGGLYNSPLH
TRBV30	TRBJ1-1	AWSSGNTEAF
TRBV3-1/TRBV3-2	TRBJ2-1	ASSQMRLAGFNEQF
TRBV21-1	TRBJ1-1	ASSKGEPGGGAF
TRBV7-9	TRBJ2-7	ASSLGGYYEQY
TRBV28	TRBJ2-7	ASSFPHSYEQY
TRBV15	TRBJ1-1	ATSRSYQGTEAF
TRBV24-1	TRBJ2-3	ATFGTGNADTQY
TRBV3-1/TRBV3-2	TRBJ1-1	ASSLRGESTEAF
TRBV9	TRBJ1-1	ASSPTTGEGAEAF
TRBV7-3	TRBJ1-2	ASSSGRVGDPESYVGYT
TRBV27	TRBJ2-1	ATPGLAGGSNRREQF
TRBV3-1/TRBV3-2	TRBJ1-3	ASSQSTINTIY
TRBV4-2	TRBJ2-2	ASSQDRRWDLAGGPSTGELF
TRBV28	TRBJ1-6	ASSEDRVINSPLH
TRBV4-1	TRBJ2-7	ASSHDTGTSGSYEQY
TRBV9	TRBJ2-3	ASSVTIRADTQY
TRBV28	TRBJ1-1	ASSLGPGGYTEAF
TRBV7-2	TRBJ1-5	ASSSTGISGQPQH
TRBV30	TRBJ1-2	AWSGRDSAWFYGYT
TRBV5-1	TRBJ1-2	ASSLPGQGLNGYT
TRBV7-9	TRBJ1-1	ASSFLGQGPEAF
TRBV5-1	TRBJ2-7	ASSSLAGGEQY
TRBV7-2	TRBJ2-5	ASSPSLAAQETQY
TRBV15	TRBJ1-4	ATSRGGTDNEKLF
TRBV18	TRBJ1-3	ASSPRTSRAGNTIY
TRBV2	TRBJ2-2	ASSRGLDSNTGELF
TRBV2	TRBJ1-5	ASSSETGPNQPQH
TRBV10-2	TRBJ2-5	ASTYAPGSETQY
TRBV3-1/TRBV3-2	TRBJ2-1	ASSPWTSGSYNEQF
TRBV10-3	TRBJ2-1	AISGSTSGRARNYNEQF
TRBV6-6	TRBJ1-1	ASSYSLPGGDTEAF
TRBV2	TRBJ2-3	ASRLAGRTDTQY
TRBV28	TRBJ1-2	ASSLDRDNYGYT
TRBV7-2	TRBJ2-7	ASSLTSGVSYEQY
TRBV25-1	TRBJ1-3	ASSEFRSGNTIY
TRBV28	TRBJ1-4	ASTLTGVREKLF
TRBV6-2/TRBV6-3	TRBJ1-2	ASSLRTGSGYT
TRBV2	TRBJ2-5	ASSERARGNQETQY
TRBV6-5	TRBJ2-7	ASSYRSGRSYEQY